This TCR beta chain was observed in a study of T cells after yellow fever vaccination. MiXCR, applied by TCRdb to the 5' RACE reads, yields one record per CDR3 protein. The table shows around 590,000 distinct CDR3 sequences, with roughly 12% occurring only once. CDR3 length: 13 residues. CDR1 is WNHNN, CDR2 SYGVQD, per germline (reference sequence). V was shortened by 3 bases and J by 7 bases, with 10 bases between the two germline ends. This clonotype showed up just a few times. The V and J genes are TRBV10-1 and TRBJ1-5; no reliable D call. The sequenced sample was PBMCs, obtained on the day of the yellow fever booster vaccination. This receptor was obtained from a man aged 25-40 years who received the YFV17D yellow fever vaccine. The CDR3 reads CASSEGTGQPQHF. The CDR3 DNA sequence: TGCGCCAGCAGTGAAGGAACCGGGCAGCCCCAGCATTTT.